This T cell receptor (beta chain) was sequenced during a study of T cells after posttransplantation cyclophosphamide. Assay used: immunoSEQ multiplex PCR; TCRdb lists only in-frame clones, some missing. Of over 20,000 clones listed, about 86% are singletons. Trimming removed 3 bases at V and 1 base at J, with 7 bases between. The CDR3 has 13 residues. Germline V gives CDR1 SGHDT, CDR2 YYEEEE. Study results and caveats: Recipient CMV seropositivity and CMV reactivation strongly tracked TRB clonality. TRB overlap between skin or GI tissue T cells and blood was limited. Donor CD8+ memory clones often dominated recipient blood repertoires at later times.

This clone counts as medium-sized. The target antigen is unknown. This same CDR3 is encoded by further DNA sequences in the sample. Controls had myeloablative marrow grafts with methotrexate and calcineurin inhibitor, sampled at 1 year. J is TRBJ1-1 and V is TRBV5-6, with D perhaps TRBD1 (5 bases). The sequence derives from a female patient between 30 and 40 years old who received an allogeneic stem cell transplant from an unrelated donor, was CMV-positive, and had acute and chronic GVHD. Some T cells may be transferred from the graft donor. Source: PBMCs, taken 362 days after allogeneic stem cell transplant with calcineurin inhibitor and methotrexate. The CDR3 coding sequence is TGTGCCAGCAGCTGGGGGGGGAACACTGAAGCTTTCTTT. Protein: CASSWGGNTEAFF.